These 6 T cell receptor beta chains share one sample of origin, sequenced in a study of blood T cell repertoires in COVID-19. Profiling relied on immunoSEQ multiplex PCR, and the TCRdb table lists in-frame clones only, not all of them. The repertoire holds some 64,000 clones, 78% seen once, with approximately 15% in the top ten. Sample: peripheral blood. Receptors originate from a man aged 60 to 75 with COVID-19, enrolled during active disease.

The rearrangement links TRBV7-9 to TRBJ1-2; 7 bases map to TRBD1. CDR1 is SEHNR and CDR2 is FQNEAQ in the germline V gene (reference sequence). The CDR3 loop spans 14 amino acids. With 5 bases clipped from V and 1 base from J, the junction kept 4 bases outside the gene matches. CDR3 loop: CASSPRQGNYGYTF. CDR3 sequence (DNA): TGTGCCAGCAGCCCCAGACAGGGTAACTATGGCTACACCTTC.

This clone was seen just once. The rearrangement uses TRBV30 and TRBJ1-3, with D unresolved. V shed 3 bases and J shed 9 bases, with 6 bases lying between them. Germline V CDR1 and CDR2: GTSNPN, SVGIG (reference sequence). The CDR3 is 10 amino acids. Written as DNA, the CDR3 is TGTGCCTGGAGGTCCGGCACCATATATTTT. The encoded protein is CAWRSGTIYF.

In this sample, this clone turned up once. This sequence joins TRBV29-1 and TRBJ1-3, with 7 bases aligning to TRBD1. Losses at the gene ends were 6 bases for V and 4 bases for J; bases not matched to a gene: 6. The CDR3 spans 13 residues. Germline V gene sequence: CDR1 SQVTM, CDR2 ANQGSEA. CDR3 in amino acids: CSVHRGEGNTIYF. CDR3 nucleotide sequence: TGCAGCGTCCACAGGGGTGAAGGAAACACCATATATTTT. Full variable domain (rest looked up from reference TRBV29-1 and TRBJ1-3): SAVISQKPSRDICQRGTSLTIQCQVDSQVTMMFWYRQQPGQSLTLIATANQGSEATYESGFVIDKFPISRPNLTFSTLTVSNMSPEDSSIYLCSVHRGEGNTIYFGEGSWLTVV.

The V and J genes are TRBV11-3 and TRBJ2-1; D not certain. Trimming stripped 5 bases from V and 5 bases from J, with 4 bases between. The CDR3 is 11 residues long. Germline V gene sequence: CDR1 SGHNT, CDR2 YENEEA. DNA for the CDR3: TGTGCCAGCAGCCTCGACAATGAGCAGTTCTTC. Translating gives CASSLDNEQFF.

The rearrangement uses TRBV5-1 and TRBJ2-7; maybe TRBD2 (5 bases). Germline V CDR1 and CDR2: SGHRS, YFSETQ. The CDR3 is 12 residues long. The V gene lost 0 bases and the J gene lost 7 bases, with 8 bases spanning the gap. The CDR3 sequence: CASSLERGEQYF. The CDR3, as DNA: TGCGCCAGCAGCTTGGAGAGAGGGGAGCAGTACTTC.

The chain couples TRBV14 to TRBJ1-2; D may be TRBD1 (6 bases). Trimming stripped 0 bases from V and 4 bases from J, with 9 bases between. CDR3 length: 14 amino acids. Germline V gene lookup returns CDR1 SGHDN and CDR2 FVKESK. This CDR3 is CASSQDNRVYGYTF. CDR3 bases: TGTGCCAGCAGCCAAGATAACAGGGTCTATGGCTACACCTTC. The whole variable domain, remainder taken from reference TRBV14 and TRBJ1-2, is EAGVTQFPSHSVIEKGQTVTLRCDPISGHDNLYWYRRVMGKEIKFLLHFVKESKQDESGMPNNRFLAERTGGTYSTLKVQPAELEDSGVYFCASSQDNRVYGYTFGSGTRLTVV.